Below, 11 T cell receptor beta chains from the same sample are listed, as sequenced in a study of CXCR3-negative and CXCR3-positive naive CD8 T cells. The antigens these receptors bind are not known. Study-level points and caveats: For CXCR3-positive naive cells, TRB CDR3s were more hydrophobic than those of CXCR3-negative naive cells.

The method, 5' RACE with UMI labels, was used to prepare the TRB cDNA libraries. Following a re-call of the 5' RACE reads, TCRdb has one entry per CDR3 protein and lacks DNA. In total, the table holds roughly 120,000 distinct CDR3 sequences. Input material: naive CXCR3+ CD8+ T cells from blood. Subset: CD45RO-CCR7+CD27+CD95- naive CD8+ T cells expressing CXCR3 (TNR3+). The source of these receptors is a human donor in good health. Some clones in this sample may be carry-over from other donors' samples.

The J gene is TRBJ2-7, the V gene TRBV7-2; TCRdb picks TRBD2, but there is no DNA to check that call. The CDR3 is 14 residues long. Germline V CDR1 and CDR2: SGHTA, FQGNSA. The CDR3 loop reads CASSESRLGYEQYF. Looking up the rest from reference TRBV7-2 and TRBJ2-7 gives the full variable domain: GAGVSQSPSNKVTEKGKDVELRCDPISGHTALYWYRQSLGQGLEFLIYFQGNSAPDKSGLPSDRFSAERTGGSVSTLTIQRTQQEDSAVYLCASSESRLGYEQYFGPGTRLTVT.

The rearrangement joins TRBV19 to TRBJ2-1; TCRdb returns TRBD1, unconfirmable since there is no DNA. The CDR3 is 16 residues long. CDR1 and CDR2 (germline): LNHDA, SQIVND (reference sequence). The CDR3 region is CASHWGGRSSYNEQFF.

J is TRBJ1-3 and V is TRBV5-6; TCRdb selects TRBD1, and the lack of DNA leaves this call unchecked. CDR3 length: 13 residues. From germline, CDR1 is SGHDT and CDR2 YYEEEE. Here the CDR3 reads CASSLGQTRTIYF.

V gene TRBV29-1 combines with J gene TRBJ2-5; TCRdb's D call, TRBD1, is unchecked because there is no DNA. The CDR3 extends over 15 amino acids. The V gene's germline CDR1 is SQVTM and CDR2 ANQGSEA. The chain's CDR3 is CSVELRGQYQETQYF.

This sequence joins TRBV7-9 and TRBJ1-4. CDR3 size: 14 residues. Germline V lookup: CDR1 SEHNR, CDR2 FQNEAQ (reference sequence). CDR3 loop: CASSLDRVLEKLFF.

The genes are TRBV2 and TRBJ2-7. The CDR3 contains 13 residues. Germline CDR1 reads SNHLY; CDR2 reads FYNNEI. CDR3 residues: CASSEVAAYEQYF.

The chain links TRBV13 to TRBJ2-7; TCRdb's D call, TRBD1, is unchecked because there is no DNA. This CDR3 has 15 amino acids. The V gene's germline CDR1 is PRHDT and CDR2 FYEKMQ (reference sequence). CDR3 in amino acids: CASSGSTGRSYEQYF.

The chain links TRBV19 to TRBJ2-7; TCRdb's D call of TRBD1 is untestable without DNA. The CDR3 runs to 16 residues. Germline assignment: CDR1 LNHDA and CDR2 SQIVND (reference sequence). CDR3 sequence: CASSISDSYSSYEQYF.

The chain couples TRBV29-1 to TRBJ2-4; TCRdb outputs TRBD1, but without DNA this stays unchecked. Germline lookup yields CDR1 SQVTM and CDR2 ANQGSEA. The CDR3 is 12 amino acids. This chain's CDR3 is CSVRAEGDIQYF.

This rearrangement joins TRBV19 to TRBJ1-6; TCRdb reports TRBD1, a call that lacks DNA to check it against. The CDR3 length is 13 residues. Germline lookup yields CDR1 LNHDA and CDR2 SQIVND (reference sequence). The CDR3: CASSTGLGSPLHF.

The V call is TRBV7-8, the J call TRBJ2-2; TCRdb's assignment of TRBD2 cannot be checked, as there is no DNA. The CDR3 extends over 13 amino acids. CDR1 is SGHVS, CDR2 FQNEAQ, per germline. CDR3 region: CASSLTSSGELFF.